The 29 T cell receptor beta chains given below trace back to one sample, sequenced in a study of blood T cell repertoires in COVID-19. This table comes from immunoSEQ multiplex PCR, and its TCRdb copy is limited to in-frame clones, with some not included. The data contain approximately 300,000 clones, around nine tenths of them singletons. Sequencing was performed on peripheral blood. These receptors all stem from a man in his thirties or forties with acute or convalescent COVID-19.

V is TRBV11-2 and J is TRBJ1-1, with a tentative D call TRBD1 (6 bases). Germline assignment: CDR1 SGHAT and CDR2 FQNNGV. The CDR3 runs to 17 residues. The germline V and J ends were trimmed by 4 bases and 2 bases, with 20 bases remaining between them. The CDR3 sequence: CASSSLLGTGLNTEAFF. The DNA of the CDR3 is TGTGCCAGCAGCTCCCTCCTAGGAACAGGGCTCAACACTGAAGCTTTCTTT. The entire variable domain, with the rest obtained from reference TRBV11-2 and TRBJ1-1, is as follows: EAGVAQSPRYKIIEKRQSVAFWCNPISGHATLYWYQQILGQGPKLLIQFQNNGVVDDSQLPKDRFSAERLKGVDSTLKIQPAKLEDSAVYLCASSSLLGTGLNTEAFFGQGTRLTVV.

The chain employs TRBV4-1 and TRBJ2-1, with TRBD2 matching over 8 bases. There are 15 residues in the CDR3. Per the germline V gene, CDR1 is MGHRA and CDR2 is YSYEKL. J lost 4 bases, V lost 6 bases, and 8 bases had no gene match. CDR3 sequence reads: CASRPRGALYNEQFF. DNA of the CDR3: TGCGCCAGCAGGCCGCGGGGGGCCCTATACAATGAGCAGTTCTTC.

The rearrangement links TRBV30 to TRBJ1-5; TRBD1 agrees at 11 bases. The J segment lost 6 bases and the V segment lost 1 base, leaving 2 bases of the junction unmatched. The germline gives CDR1 GTSNPN, CDR2 SVGIG (reference sequence). This CDR3 has 14 amino acids. The DNA of the CDR3 is TGTGCCTGGAGTGATGGGACAGGGGGTCAGCCCCAGCATTTT. It translates to CAWSDGTGGQPQHF.

This sequence joins TRBV6-6 and TRBJ2-3; D uncertain. CDR1 and CDR2 (germline): MNHNY, SVGAGI (reference sequence). Trimming removed 5 bases at V and 6 bases at J, with 6 bases between. The CDR3 totals 11 residues. This CDR3 reads CASSLRDTQYF. The CDR3 DNA follows: TGTGCCAGCAGTCTCAGGGATACGCAGTATTTT.

The V call is TRBV5-6, the J call TRBJ2-2; possibly TRBD1 for D (5 bases). The germline V gene encodes CDR1 SGHDT and CDR2 YYEEEE. The CDR3 is 14 amino acids. V was pared by 3 bases and J by 3 bases, with 9 bases between. The DNA of the CDR3 is TGTGCCAGCAGCTGGGGCATGGACACCGGGGAGCTGTTTTTT. Its translation: CASSWGMDTGELFF.

The gene calls are TRBV3-1 (or the pseudogene TRBV3-2) and TRBJ2-3; perhaps TRBD2 as D (7 bases). Germline loops: CDR1 LGHDT, CDR2 YNNKEL (reference sequence). CDR3 length equals 13 residues. V was pared by 4 bases and J by 9 bases, with 14 bases between. The CDR3 DNA sequence: TGTGCCAGCAGCCCGGGGGGCCGCAAGACGCAGTATTTT. This translates into CASSPGGRKTQYF.

This chain joins TRBV21-1 and TRBJ2-7; TRBD2 is the table's D call and was not checked against the DNA. TRBV21-1 corresponds to a pseudogene. The CDR3 spans 16 residues. The CDR3 reads CASSKGGRDPRNEQYF. CDR3 nucleotides: TGTGCCAGCAGCAAAGGGGGGAGGGACCCGAGAAACGAGCAGTACTTC.

This clone occurred once. The V call is TRBV11-2, the J call TRBJ2-5, with D uncertain. In germline, CDR1 is SGHAT, CDR2 FQNNGV. V was pared by 5 bases and J by 4 bases, with 11 bases between. This CDR3 contains 13 residues. CDR3 in DNA: TGTGCCAGCAGCGCTTCGGGTGTAGAGACCCAGTACTTC. Translated: CASSASGVETQYF.

The chain is built from TRBV28 and TRBJ1-5; 7 positions match TRBD1. CDR1 is MDHEN and CDR2 is SYDVKM in the germline V gene. Losses at the gene ends were 7 bases for V and 6 bases for J; bases not matched to a gene: 6. The CDR3 consists of 13 residues. CDR3 residues: CASTFRTGQPQHF. CDR3 nucleotides: TGTGCCAGCACCTTCAGGACAGGTCAGCCCCAGCATTTT.

The CDR3 region is CASSLGRRFGQETQYF. The CDR3 region has the DNA TGTGCCAGCAGCTTAGGGCGAAGGTTCGGGCAAGAGACCCAGTACTTC. The J gene is TRBJ2-5, the V gene TRBV7-9, with D unclear. Trimming took off 1 base at V and 2 bases at J, with 14 bases between the two ends. The CDR3 loop spans 16 amino acids. The germline CDR1 and CDR2 sequences are SEHNR and FQNEAQ (reference sequence). The whole variable domain, filled in from reference TRBV7-9 and TRBJ2-5, reads DTGVSQNPRHKITKRGQNVTFRCDPISEHNRLYWYRQTLGQGPEFLTYFQNEAQLEKSRLLSDRFSAERPKGSFSTLEIQRTEQGDSAMYLCASSLGRRFGQETQYFGPGTRLLVL.

This clone is a singleton in its sample. V usage is TRBV30 and J usage is TRBJ1-4; D perhaps matches TRBD1 (6 bases). Germline CDR1 and CDR2: GTSNPN and SVGIG (reference sequence). The CDR3 runs 16 residues. With 3 bases removed from V and 7 bases from J, the gap between germline ends came to 21 bases. Written as DNA, the CDR3 is TGTGCCTGGAGAAGACAGGTATCGTCAATAAGTGAAAAACTGTTTTTT. Its translation is CAWRRQVSSISEKLFF.

The chain uses TRBV7-2 and TRBJ1-1; 10 nucleotides agree with TRBD1. Germline V gene data show CDR1 as SGHTA and CDR2 as FQGNSA. Losses at the gene ends were 0 bases for V and 6 bases for J; bases not matched to a gene: 4. The CDR3 length is 15 residues. The CDR3 nucleotides read TGTGCCAGCAGCTTAGCGCCGGGACAGGGGTCTGAAGCTTTCTTT. Translation: CASSLAPGQGSEAFF.

To note about this clone: Compared with germline, one end of the junction differs, possibly owing to a read error. V usage is TRBV19 and J usage is TRBJ2-3, with 7 bases aligning to TRBD1. The CDR3 is made up of 14 amino acids. The germline V gene encodes CDR1 LNHDA and CDR2 SQIVND (reference sequence). CDR3 DNA: TGTGCCAGTAGCATAGACAGGGTGGGAGATACGCAGTATTTT. Translation: CASSIDRVGDTQYF.

The chain is built from TRBV7-2 and TRBJ2-7, with 8 bases identical to TRBD2. Germline-derived CDR1 and CDR2 are SGHTA and FQGNSA. The J segment lost 7 bases and the V segment lost 2 bases, leaving 13 bases of the junction unmatched. The CDR3 is made up of 16 amino acids. The CDR3: CASSLRGTRGFGEQYF. The CDR3 DNA follows: TGTGCCAGCAGCTTAAGGGGGACTAGAGGCTTCGGAGAGCAGTACTTC.

The chain recombines TRBV27 with TRBJ2-7; 9 bases map to TRBD2. After removal of 5 bases from V and 4 bases from J, the junction contained 9 bases not matched to a gene. This CDR3 comprises 15 residues. Germline assignment: CDR1 MNHEY and CDR2 SMNVEV (reference sequence). CDR3 in DNA: TGTGCCAGCAGTCTTAGCGGGAGTGGTAGTTACGAGCAGTACTTC. Translation: CASSLSGSGSYEQYF.

The genes are TRBV27 and TRBJ1-6, with D possibly TRBD1 on 5 matching bases. V shed 6 bases and J shed 10 bases, with 22 bases lying between them. The CDR3 totals 16 residues. Looked up from germline, CDR1 is MNHEY and CDR2 is SMNVEV (reference sequence). The CDR3 region is CASSPRWGETGSPLHF. DNA for the CDR3: TGTGCCAGCAGCCCCAGGTGGGGGGAGACCGGGTCACCCCTCCACTTT.

The chain uses TRBV27 and TRBJ2-5; 8 bases align to TRBD2. V was pared by 4 bases and J by 3 bases, with 13 bases of the junction left unmatched. The CDR3 is 17 amino acids. Germline CDR1 is MNHEY and CDR2 is SMNVEV (reference sequence). The CDR3 loop reads CASSSWREAWNKETQYF. CDR3 coding DNA: TGTGCCAGCAGTTCTTGGCGGGAGGCCTGGAATAAAGAGACCCAGTACTTC.

Note on this clone: Other nucleotide sequences from this sample produce the same CDR3. The chain is built from TRBV3-1 (or the pseudogene TRBV3-2) and TRBJ1-1, with unresolved D. There are 13 residues in the CDR3. The V end lost 0 bases, the J end lost 5 bases, and 7 bases lay between the germline ends. Germline V gene data show CDR1 as LGHDT and CDR2 as YNNKEL (reference sequence). In nucleotides, the CDR3 is TGTGCCAGCAGCCAAGAGTTGAGGACTGAAGCTTTCTTT. As protein: CASSQELRTEAFF.

The chain uses TRBV28 and TRBJ2-3; D gene ambiguous. V shed 6 bases and J shed 7 bases, with 8 bases lying between them. The CDR3 has 11 residues. Germline loops: CDR1 MDHEN, CDR2 SYDVKM. The CDR3 DNA reads as TGTGCCAGCAGCGTCAGTCATACGCAGTATTTT. Protein: CASSVSHTQYF.

This clone has just one count. The rearrangement uses TRBV3-1 (or the pseudogene TRBV3-2) and TRBJ1-5; D unresolved. The CDR3 consists of 13 residues. In germline, CDR1 is LGHDT, CDR2 YNNKEL (reference sequence). Trimming took off 0 bases at V and 7 bases at J, with 7 bases between the two ends. This CDR3 is CASSQDLAQPQHF. In DNA form, the CDR3 reads TGTGCCAGCAGCCAAGACCTGGCCCAGCCCCAGCATTTT.

The rearrangement uses TRBV27 and TRBJ1-2, with 9 positions matching TRBD1. CDR1 and CDR2 (germline): MNHEY, SMNVEV (reference sequence). This CDR3 is 15 amino acids long. V shed 6 bases, J shed 4 bases, and the junction held 9 bases outside the gene matches. The CDR3 DNA reads TGTGCCAGCAGCACTCCGGGACAGGGACTCTATGGCTACACCTTC. Its protein is CASSTPGQGLYGYTF.

The rearrangement links TRBV28 to TRBJ2-7, with no clear D. The CDR3 extends over 12 amino acids. Germline V CDR1 and CDR2: MDHEN, SYDVKM. The ends were cut back, 6 bases at V and 1 base at J, with 7 bases in the middle. The CDR3 is CASRAQSYEQYF. The CDR3 DNA reads as TGTGCCAGCAGGGCACAGTCCTACGAGCAGTACTTC.

This sequence joins TRBV27 and TRBJ1-2, with 10 bases aligning to TRBD1. Trimming took 3 bases from V and 4 from J; bases not matched to a gene: 5. Germline assignment: CDR1 MNHEY and CDR2 SMNVEV (reference sequence). CDR3 length: 15 amino acids. The DNA of the CDR3 is TGTGCCAGCAGTTTGGCCCGGGACAGGGGCTATGGCTACACCTTC. This translates into CASSLARDRGYGYTF.

As to this clone: At the DNA level, this CDR3 is encoded by other sequences in the same sample as well. The V gene is TRBV28, the J gene TRBJ2-3; D unclear. V was trimmed by 5 bases and J by 2 bases, leaving 8 bases between them. Germline V gene data show CDR1 as MDHEN and CDR2 as SYDVKM. This CDR3 has 13 residues. The CDR3 loop reads CASSLSNTDTQYF. CDR3 sequence (DNA): TGTGCCAGCAGTCTATCAAACACAGATACGCAGTATTTT.

The rearrangement links TRBV5-6 to TRBJ1-1; D gene uncertain. The V end lost 0 bases, the J end lost 4 bases, and 13 bases lay between the germline ends. Germline values: CDR1 SGHDT, CDR2 YYEEEE. This CDR3 region has 15 residues. The CDR3 reads CASSLGWPRPTEAFF. CDR3 coding DNA: TGTGCCAGCAGCTTGGGGTGGCCCCGTCCCACTGAAGCTTTCTTT.

The chain recombines TRBV21-1 with TRBJ1-5; TRBD1 was called by the table and not checked on the DNA. TRBV21-1 is assigned pseudogene status. The CDR3 is made up of 14 amino acids. The CDR3 loop is CASCYRGSGQPQHF. CDR3 sequence (DNA): TGTGCCAGCTGCTACAGGGGATCGGGCCAGCCCCAGCATTTT.

This sequence joins TRBV29-1 and TRBJ1-5; tentatively, D is TRBD1 (5 bases). The CDR3 extends over 16 amino acids. The germline V gene has CDR1 SQVTM and CDR2 ANQGSEA. The ends were cut back, 6 bases at V and 6 bases at J, with 24 bases in the middle. The CDR3 DNA is TGCAGCGTCGCTTTCGGGGAGGGCGTAGGGACTCAGCCCCAGCATTTT. Amino acids: CSVAFGEGVGTQPQHF.

The chain recombines TRBV5-1 with TRBJ1-1; D not resolved. This CDR3 contains 16 residues. Germline CDR1 and CDR2: SGHRS and YFSETQ. V lost 2 bases, J lost 0 bases, and 14 bases lay in between. CDR3 loop: CASSLGLGDMNTEAFF. In nucleotides, the CDR3 is TGCGCCAGCAGCTTAGGACTGGGCGATATGAACACTGAAGCTTTCTTT.

CDR3 residues: CASRQQQNTEAFF. CDR3 DNA sequence: TGTGCCAGCAGACAACAGCAGAACACTGAAGCTTTCTTT. The genes are TRBV7-2 and TRBJ1-1; D remains unclear. Trimming removed 6 bases at V and 1 base at J, with 9 bases between. This CDR3 region has 13 residues. Germline assignment: CDR1 SGHTA and CDR2 FQGNSA.